This entry lists 11 T cell receptor beta chains sequenced from one sample in a study of T cells in Graves' hyperthyroidism and ophthalmopathy (dated by TCRdb to between 2018 and 2020). Library prep was done by multiplex PCR. Reads for this sample came from an Illumina HiSeq 2000. The TCR beta CDR3 regions were amplified from the RNA transcripts. For the first round of RT-PCR on the TCR CDR3, the HTBI primer set was used together with the Qiagen OneStep RT-PCR kit. The public reads were reprocessed in TCRdb via fastp at Q25 and MiXCR, keeping in-frame beta chains. Identical CDR3 protein sequences are pooled into one entry, listed with their most common genes and DNA. The sample table contains approximately 250,000 distinct CDR3 sequences; only one count was recorded for around 25% of them. The ten largest account for roughly 40% of the sample. Sequenced material: blood. The receptors originated from a middle-aged woman with Graves' ophthalmopathy.

This clonotype has at least ten counts. This chain uses TRBV12-3 or TRBV12-4 with TRBJ1-1; D perhaps matches TRBD1 (6 bases). Trimming stripped 4 bases from V and 5 bases from J, with 14 bases between. CDR3 length: 14 amino acids. CDR3 amino acids: CASSWTVSRTEAFF. CDR3 DNA: TGTGCCAGCAGTTGGACAGTGAGTAGGACTGAAGCTTTCTTT.

This CDR3 reads CASSLAGGGTEAFF. The CDR3 DNA is TGTGCCAGCAGTTTAGCAGGGGGCGGGACTGAAGCTTTCTTT. The V gene is TRBV12-3 or TRBV12-4, the J gene TRBJ1-1, with TRBD1 identical over 7 bases. This CDR3 spans 14 amino acids. The J segment lost 5 bases and the V segment lost 0 bases, leaving 3 bases of the junction unmatched.

This clonotype was picked up many times. The chain is built from TRBV25-1 and TRBJ2-7; maybe TRBD2 (6 bases). Germline V gene data show CDR1 as MGHDK and CDR2 as SYGVNS. This CDR3 is 14 amino acids long. V shed 3 bases and J shed 3 bases, with 12 bases lying between them. CDR3 residues: CASSEAGYGYEQYF. CDR3 nucleotide sequence: TGTGCCAGCAGTGAGGCGGGATACGGCTACGAGCAGTACTTC.

This clonotype was picked up many times. The J gene is TRBJ2-5, the V gene TRBV18, with 10 bases identical to TRBD1. The CDR3 consists of 15 residues. V shed 4 bases and J 4 bases; nucleotides not matched to a gene: 6. In germline, CDR1 is KGHSH, CDR2 LQKENI. The CDR3 coding sequence is TGTGCCAGCTCACAAAAGACAGGGGGCCGAGAGACCCAGTACTTC. Amino acid sequence: CASSQKTGGRETQYF.

This clonotype was detected ten times or more. The CDR3 reads CASSLEFEQYF. DNA for the CDR3: TGCGCCAGCAGCTTAGAGTTCGAGCAGTACTTC. V gene TRBV5-1 combines with J gene TRBJ2-7; no definite D call. The CDR3 sequence is 11 residues long. With 2 bases removed from V and 6 bases from J, the gap between germline ends came to 6 bases. Germline V CDR1 and CDR2: SGHRS, YFSETQ.

This clonotype appeared many times. V is TRBV30 and J is TRBJ2-7; tentatively, D is TRBD2 (5 bases). The CDR3 totals 14 residues. From germline, CDR1 is GTSNPN and CDR2 SVGIG (reference sequence). Trimming shortened V by 4 bases and J by 4 bases, and 17 bases separated the two germline ends. CDR3 residues: CAWIEGANGYEQYF. The CDR3 nucleotides are TGTGCCTGGATAGAGGGAGCCAACGGTTACGAGCAGTACTTC.

In its sample, this clonotype was seen many times. A read error may explain this, as a much larger clone is one base away. This chain links TRBV7-6 with TRBJ2-5, with 8 bases matching TRBD2. Germline values: CDR1 SGHVS, CDR2 FNYEAQ. This CDR3 has 15 residues. The V segment lost 5 bases and the J segment 7 bases; nucleotides outside the gene matches: 12. The DNA for the CDR3 is TGTGCCAGCAGCAAGGCGGGAGGCCAGGGAGTGACCCAGTACTTC. As protein: CASSKAGGQGVTQYF.

This clonotype has at least ten counts. The CDR3 sequence is CASGLEPQDRGAYEQYF. The CDR3 DNA follows: TGTGCTAGTGGTTTGGAACCACAAGACAGGGGGGCCTACGAGCAGTACTTC. V usage is TRBV12-5 and J usage is TRBJ2-7, with 9 bases fitting TRBD1. Germline trimming cut 1 base from V and 2 bases from J; bases unmatched to any gene: 9. The CDR3 length is 17 residues. Germline V gene sequence: CDR1 LGHNT, CDR2 FRNRAP.

This clonotype has just a few counts. This may be a read error, as it is one base from a much larger clone. V usage is TRBV19 and J usage is TRBJ2-7; 9 bases are shared with TRBD1. With 6 bases clipped from V and 2 bases from J, the junction kept 8 bases outside the gene matches. Germline V gene sequence: CDR1 LNHDA, CDR2 SQIVND (reference sequence). The CDR3 length is 15 residues. The CDR3, as DNA: TGTGCCAGTAGCACGCCCGGGACAGGGCCCTACGAGCAGTACTTC. Encoded protein: CASSTPGTGPYEQYF.

The V gene is TRBV28, the J gene TRBJ2-3; D remains ambiguous. This CDR3 has 17 residues. V shed 2 bases and J shed 4 bases, with 19 bases lying between them. Germline V gene lookup returns CDR1 MDHEN and CDR2 SYDVKM. The DNA for the CDR3 is TGTGCCAGCAGTTTAGGAGCGCCTTTGTCTAAAGCAGATACGCAGTATTTT. Its translation: CASSLGAPLSKADTQYF.

This clonotype showed up many times. V is TRBV7-9 and J is TRBJ1-6; D is unclear. The length of the CDR3 is 15 residues. CDR1 and CDR2 (germline): SEHNR, FQNEAQ (reference sequence). V lost 6 bases, J lost 10 bases, and 19 bases lay in between. This chain's CDR3 is CASSKGSAAGSPLHF. The CDR3, as DNA: TGTGCCAGCAGTAAAGGATCGGCAGCAGGATCACCCCTCCACTTT.